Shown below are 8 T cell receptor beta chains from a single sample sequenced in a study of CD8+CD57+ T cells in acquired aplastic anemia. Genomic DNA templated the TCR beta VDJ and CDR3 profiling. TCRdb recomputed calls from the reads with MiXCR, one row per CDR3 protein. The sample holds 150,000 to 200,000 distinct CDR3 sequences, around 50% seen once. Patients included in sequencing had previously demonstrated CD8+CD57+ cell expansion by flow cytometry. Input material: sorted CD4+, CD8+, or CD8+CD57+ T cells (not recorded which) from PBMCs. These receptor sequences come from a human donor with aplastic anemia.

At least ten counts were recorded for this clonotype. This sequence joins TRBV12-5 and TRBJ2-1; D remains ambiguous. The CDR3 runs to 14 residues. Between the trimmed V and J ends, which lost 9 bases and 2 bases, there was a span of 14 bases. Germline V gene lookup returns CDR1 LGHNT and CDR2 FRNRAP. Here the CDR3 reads CARRMGKPYNEQFF. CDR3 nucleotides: TGTGCTAGGCGCATGGGGAAGCCCTACAATGAGCAGTTCTTC.

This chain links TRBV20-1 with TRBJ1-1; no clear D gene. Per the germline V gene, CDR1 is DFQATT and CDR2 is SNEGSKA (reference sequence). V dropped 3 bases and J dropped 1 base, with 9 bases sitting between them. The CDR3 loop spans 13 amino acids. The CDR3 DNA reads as TGCAGTGCTAGGGTGGCCGAGAACACTGAAGCTTTCTTT. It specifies CSARVAENTEAFF.

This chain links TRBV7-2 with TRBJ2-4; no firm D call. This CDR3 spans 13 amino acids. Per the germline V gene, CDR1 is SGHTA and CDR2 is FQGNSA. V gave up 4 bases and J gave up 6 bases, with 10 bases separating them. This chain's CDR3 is CASSSWIGNIQYF. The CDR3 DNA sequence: TGTGCCAGCAGCTCCTGGATAGGAAACATTCAGTACTTC. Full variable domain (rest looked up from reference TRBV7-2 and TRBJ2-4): GAGVSQSPSNKVTEKGKDVELRCDPISGHTALYWYRQSLGQGLEFLIYFQGNSAPDKSGLPSDRFSAERTGGSVSTLTIQRTQQEDSAVYLCASSSWIGNIQYFGAGTRLSVL.

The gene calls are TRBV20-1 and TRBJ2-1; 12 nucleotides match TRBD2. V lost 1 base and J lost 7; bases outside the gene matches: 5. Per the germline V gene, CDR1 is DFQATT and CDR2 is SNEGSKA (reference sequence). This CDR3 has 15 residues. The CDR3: CSARGLAGAQNEQFF. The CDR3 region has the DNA TGCAGTGCTAGAGGACTAGCGGGAGCACAGAATGAGCAGTTCTTC.

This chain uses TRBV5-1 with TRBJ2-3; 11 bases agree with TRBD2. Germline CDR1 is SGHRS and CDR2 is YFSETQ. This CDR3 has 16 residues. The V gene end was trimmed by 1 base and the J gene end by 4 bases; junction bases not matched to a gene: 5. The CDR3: CASSLSTSGAADTQYF. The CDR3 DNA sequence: TGCGCCAGCAGCTTGTCGACTAGCGGGGCTGCAGATACGCAGTATTTT. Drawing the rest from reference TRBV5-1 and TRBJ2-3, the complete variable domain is KAGVTQTPRYLIKTRGQQVTLSCSPISGHRSVSWYQQTPGQGLQFLFEYFSETQRNKGNFPGRFSGRQFSNSRSEMNVSTLELGDSALYLCASSLSTSGAADTQYFGPGTRLTVL.

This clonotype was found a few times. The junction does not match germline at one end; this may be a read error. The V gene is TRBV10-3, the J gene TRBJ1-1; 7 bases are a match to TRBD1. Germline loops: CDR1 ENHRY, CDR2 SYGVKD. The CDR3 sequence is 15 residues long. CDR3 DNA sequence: TGTGCCAGCAGTGAGCCAGGGGGTGTGAACACTGAAGCTTTCTTT. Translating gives CASSEPGGVNTEAFF.

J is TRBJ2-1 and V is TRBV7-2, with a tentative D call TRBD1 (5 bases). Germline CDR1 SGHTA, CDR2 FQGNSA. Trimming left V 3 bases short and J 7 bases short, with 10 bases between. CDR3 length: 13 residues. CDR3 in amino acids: CASSLGPTNEQFF. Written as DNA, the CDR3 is TGTGCCAGCAGCTTGGGGCCAACTAATGAGCAGTTCTTC.

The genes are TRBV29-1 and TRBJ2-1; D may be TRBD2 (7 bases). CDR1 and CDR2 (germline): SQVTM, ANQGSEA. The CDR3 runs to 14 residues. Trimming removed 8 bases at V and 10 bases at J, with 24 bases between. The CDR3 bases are TGCAGCCAAGACTGGGGGGGCGGTTCGCGAGAGCAGTTCTTC. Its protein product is CSQDWGGGSREQFF.